This T cell receptor (beta chain) was sequenced for a study of T-cell memory formation after mild COVID-19. This CDR3 comprises 15 residues. V shed 2 bases and J 6 bases; nucleotides not matched to a gene: 8. The V gene's germline CDR1 is SGHNT and CDR2 YYREEE (reference sequence). One entry per CDR3 protein, called by TCRdb with MiXCR from the 5' RACE reads. The sample lists about 210,000 distinct CDR3 sequences, more than 25% occurring once. Material for sequencing was PBMCs or a T cell subset sorted from them (not recorded which). This clonotype was obtained from an adult woman who had mild COVID-19 (a few samples of this study predate the infection). Cell type and time point are not known. The chain joins TRBV5-4 to TRBJ2-3; TRBD1 matches 8 bases. The CDR3, as DNA: TGTGCCAGCAGCTTCGGGCAGGGGGCGCCGGATACGCAGTATTTT. Protein sequence: CASSFGQGAPDTQYF. Full variable domain (outside the CDR3, taken from reference TRBV5-4 and TRBJ2-3): ETGVTQSPTHLIKTRGQQVTLRCSSQSGHNTVSWYQQALGQGPQFIFQYYREEENGRGNFPPRFSGLQFPNYSSELNVNALELDDSALYLCASSFGQGAPDTQYFGPGTRLTVL.